One and the same sample provided the 20 T cell receptor beta chains below, sequenced in a study of T cell responses to AZD1222 COVID-19 vaccine. Measured with immunoSEQ multiplex PCR; TCRdb has only the in-frame clones, and not every one. The sample consists of around 96,000 clones, approximately 90% of them appearing once. Sample: peripheral blood, taken 28 days after the second AZD1222 dose. Receptor source: an adult who received the AZD1222 COVID-19 vaccine.

The rearrangement joins TRBV25-1 to TRBJ2-2, with a weak D call TRBD1 (6 bases). Germline values: CDR1 MGHDK, CDR2 SYGVNS. Deletions cut 3 bases from V and 7 bases from J, with 15 bases between. The CDR3 extends over 15 amino acids. The CDR3 spells CASSDPGAVYGELFF. CDR3 nucleotide sequence: TGTGCCAGCAGTGACCCAGGGGCGGTTTACGGGGAGCTGTTTTTT.

The rearrangement joins TRBV23-1 to TRBJ1-4, with a weak D call TRBD1 (5 bases). TRBV23-1 has ORF status, its function being uncertain. The CDR3 extends over 14 amino acids. The V end was cut by 4 bases, the J end by 8 bases, with 14 bases between. The CDR3 DNA is TGCGCCAGCAGTCGTGGGAGGGGACGAGAAAAACTGTTTTTT. Translated, it gives CASSRGRGREKLFF.

This chain connects TRBV4-1 to TRBJ1-5; D call uncertain. V was pared by 1 base and J by 1 base, with 5 bases between. The CDR3 extends over 14 amino acids. Germline CDR1 reads MGHRA; CDR2 reads YSYEKL. CDR3 bases: TGCGCCAGCAGCCAAGGACGGAGCAATCAGCCCCAGCATTTT. Its translation: CASSQGRSNQPQHF.

This rearrangement joins TRBV5-6 to TRBJ2-1; 8 positions match TRBD2. After removal of 4 bases from V and 0 bases from J, the junction contained 3 bases not matched to a gene. There are 15 residues in the CDR3. CDR1 and CDR2 (germline): SGHDT, YYEEEE. The CDR3 DNA reads as TGTGCCAGCAGCCAGCGGGAGAACTCCTACAATGAGCAGTTCTTC. This codes for CASSQRENSYNEQFF. Together with reference TRBV5-6 and TRBJ2-1, the CDR3 gives the full variable domain: DAGVTQSPTHLIKTRGQQVTLRCSPKSGHDTVSWYQQALGQGPQFIFQYYEEEERQRGNFPDRFSGHQFPNYSSELNVNALLLGDSALYLCASSQRENSYNEQFFGPGTRLTVL.

This clone was counted many times. V usage is TRBV30 and J usage is TRBJ2-7, with a tentative D call TRBD2 (5 bases). The CDR3 spans 14 residues. The germline gives CDR1 GTSNPN, CDR2 SVGIG (reference sequence). Deletions cut 7 bases from V and 5 bases from J, with 21 bases between. CDR3 sequence reads: CASTGGPSIHEQYF. CDR3 nucleotides: TGTGCCTCCACGGGCGGACCTAGCATCCACGAGCAGTACTTC.

The rearrangement joins TRBV20-1 to TRBJ1-5; D call uncertain. CDR1 and CDR2 from the germline V gene are DFQATT and SNEGSKA (reference sequence). The CDR3 has 14 residues. Trimming left V 3 bases short and J 0 bases short, with 9 bases between. CDR3 loop: CSASPGSSNQPQHF. The CDR3 nucleotides read TGCAGTGCTAGTCCAGGCAGTAGCAATCAGCCCCAGCATTTT.

The chain links TRBV6-5 to TRBJ1-2; TRBD1 matches 8 bases. Germline CDR1 MNHEY, CDR2 SVGAGI. Trimming cost V 4 bases and J 7 bases; bases outside gene matches: 5. This CDR3 comprises 13 residues. Here the CDR3 reads CASSLGRGLGYTF. CDR3 DNA sequence: TGTGCCAGCAGTTTGGGCAGGGGGCTTGGCTACACCTTC.

The chain has TRBV7-2 and TRBJ1-3; TRBD1 matches at 8 bases. The length of the CDR3 is 16 residues. The J segment lost 0 bases and the V segment lost 6 bases, leaving 7 bases of the junction unmatched. The V gene's germline CDR1 is SGHTA and CDR2 FQGNSA. CDR3 bases: TGTGCCAGCAGAAGACAGGGGCTGAGCTCTGGAAACACCATATATTTT. It codes for CASRRQGLSSGNTIYF.

V is TRBV7-9 and J is TRBJ2-1, with a weak D call TRBD1 (5 bases). The CDR3 has 14 amino acids. V gave up 5 bases and J gave up 8 bases, with 16 bases separating them. Germline V gene lookup returns CDR1 SEHNR and CDR2 FQNEAQ (reference sequence). Here the CDR3 DNA reads TGTGCCAGCAGCAGTAGTAGGGGTCTGGATGAGCAGTTCTTC. This translates into CASSSSRGLDEQFF.

V gene TRBV11-2 combines with J gene TRBJ2-1; D is perhaps TRBD1 (6 bases). This CDR3 is 15 amino acids long. The V gene's germline CDR1 is SGHAT and CDR2 FQNNGV. With 4 bases removed from V and 7 bases from J, the gap between germline ends came to 17 bases. The CDR3 is CASSSPGQARNEQFF. CDR3 coding DNA: TGTGCCAGCAGCTCGCCGGGACAAGCTCGGAATGAGCAGTTCTTC.

The gene calls are TRBV6-4 and TRBJ1-6, with D unresolved. CDR3 size: 10 residues. Germline values: CDR1 MRHNA, CDR2 SNTAGT. The ends were cut back, 5 bases at V and 7 bases at J, with 0 bases in the middle. The CDR3, as DNA: TGTGCCAGCAGTAATTCACCCCTCCACTTT. This gives the protein CASSNSPLHF.

The V gene is TRBV9, the J gene TRBJ1-1; D is possibly TRBD1 (5 bases). The CDR3 is made up of 15 amino acids. Germline V gives CDR1 SGDLS, CDR2 YYNGEE. V lost 0 bases, J lost 1 base, and 10 bases lay in between. The CDR3 spells CASSVAPQANTEAFF. The CDR3 DNA is TGTGCCAGCAGCGTAGCTCCACAGGCGAACACTGAAGCTTTCTTT.

This chain connects TRBV18 to TRBJ2-5; TRBD1 is a possible D gene (6 bases). CDR1 KGHSH and CDR2 LQKENI come from the germline V gene. The CDR3 extends over 13 amino acids. Trimming left V 4 bases short and J 2 bases short, with 8 bases between. CDR3 region: CASSRDTQETQYF. CDR3 nucleotide sequence: TGTGCCAGCTCACGGGACACACAAGAGACCCAGTACTTC.

The table lists this clone with a few counts. The chain is built from TRBV18 and TRBJ1-2; D remains ambiguous. Germline V lookup: CDR1 KGHSH, CDR2 LQKENI. There are 13 residues in the CDR3. V gave up 2 bases and J gave up 7 bases, with 11 bases separating them. Written as DNA, the CDR3 is TGTGCCAGCTCACCAGGGCCGACTAGTGGCTACACCTTC. Translating it yields CASSPGPTSGYTF. Using reference TRBV18 and TRBJ1-2 for the parts outside the CDR3, the full variable domain is NAGVMQNPRHLVRRRGQEARLRCSPMKGHSHVYWYRQLPEEGLKFMVYLQKENIIDESGMPKERFSAEFPKEGPSILRIQQVVRGDSAAYFCASSPGPTSGYTFGSGTRLTVV.

The chain employs TRBV7-8 and TRBJ1-5; TRBD1 is a possible D gene (5 bases). CDR3 length: 14 amino acids. The germline CDR1 and CDR2 sequences are SGHVS and FQNEAQ. V was pared by 4 bases and J by 1 base, with 8 bases between. CDR3 protein: CASSSGRSNQPQHF. CDR3 coding DNA: TGTGCCAGCAGCTCGGGACGGAGCAATCAGCCCCAGCATTTT. Drawing the rest from reference TRBV7-8 and TRBJ1-5, the complete variable domain is GAGVSQSPRYKVAKRGQDVALRCDPISGHVSLFWYQQALGQGPEFLTYFQNEAQLDKSGLPSDRFFAERPEGSVSTLKIQRTQQEDSAVYLCASSSGRSNQPQHFGDGTRLSIL.

The chain has TRBV27 and TRBJ2-3, with D perhaps TRBD1 (5 bases). In germline, CDR1 is MNHEY, CDR2 SMNVEV (reference sequence). The CDR3 totals 14 residues. With 2 bases removed from V and 5 bases from J, the gap between germline ends came to 11 bases. CDR3 in amino acids: CASSLGLRGDTQYF. The CDR3 coding sequence is TGTGCCAGCAGTTTAGGTCTAAGGGGAGATACGCAGTATTTT.

This clone was seen only once. The V call is TRBV2, the J call TRBJ1-1, with D unresolved. This CDR3 comprises 14 residues. The ends were cut back, 7 bases at V and 0 bases at J, with 12 bases in the middle. Germline V gene lookup returns CDR1 SNHLY and CDR2 FYNNEI. This CDR3 is CASTLRVLNTEAFF. As DNA, the CDR3 is TGTGCCAGCACCTTGAGGGTCCTGAACACTGAAGCTTTCTTT.

The chain combines TRBV4-2 with TRBJ2-5, with 8 nucleotides matching TRBD1. The V and J ends lost 0 bases and 5 bases, in that order; junction bases with no gene match: 8. The V gene's germline CDR1 is LGHNA and CDR2 YNFKEQ. The CDR3 is 16 residues long. CDR3 loop: CASSQESQGAGETQYF. Here the CDR3 DNA reads TGTGCCAGCAGCCAAGAGTCGCAGGGGGCGGGGGAGACCCAGTACTTC.

V is TRBV5-6 and J is TRBJ1-4; D unresolved. V was cut by 4 bases and J by 7 bases, with 20 bases left in between. The CDR3 runs to 16 residues. The germline V gene encodes CDR1 SGHDT and CDR2 YYEEEE. The CDR3 loop is CASSAGLGTIGEKLFF. CDR3 nucleotides: TGTGCCAGCAGCGCCGGACTGGGCACGATCGGTGAAAAACTGTTTTTT.

The rearrangement uses TRBV25-1 and TRBJ1-4; D is unclear. The V and J ends lost 1 base and 8 bases respectively, with 11 bases between them. Germline CDR1 reads MGHDK; CDR2 reads SYGVNS. The CDR3 is 14 residues long. The CDR3 loop reads CASSESLGKEKLFF. The CDR3 bases are TGTGCCAGCAGTGAATCCCTGGGAAAAGAAAAACTGTTTTTT.